These 14 T cell receptor beta chains came from one sample sequenced in a study of blood T cell repertoires in COVID-19. Clones were sequenced by immunoSEQ multiplex PCR, and TCRdb holds only the in-frame ones, with some missing. The sample has roughly 100,000 clones, about 88% seen once. Specimen: peripheral blood. The receptors derive from a man aged 50 or older with active or convalescent COVID-19.

The chain has TRBV2 and TRBJ1-6; 7 bases match TRBD1. Germline CDR1 is SNHLY and CDR2 is FYNNEI. The CDR3 length is 13 residues. V was clipped by 7 bases and J by 10 bases; unmatched bases: 7. This CDR3 reads CASTQGERSPLHF. The CDR3 coding sequence is TGTGCCAGCACTCAGGGGGAGAGATCACCCCTCCACTTT.

J is TRBJ2-7 and V is TRBV6-5, with a weak D call TRBD2 (5 bases). The CDR3 loop spans 12 amino acids. V was shortened by 6 bases and J by 0 bases, with 6 bases between the two germline ends. Germline values: CDR1 MNHEY, CDR2 SVGAGI. This CDR3 is CASRGSSYEQYV. The CDR3 bases are TGTGCCAGCAGAGGGAGCTCCTACGAGCAGTACGTC.

The J gene is TRBJ2-2, the V gene TRBV29-1; no reliable D call. Germline V gene lookup returns CDR1 SQVTM and CDR2 ANQGSEA. The CDR3 covers 14 residues. The ends were cut back, 0 bases at V and 9 bases at J, with 14 bases in the middle. The CDR3 coding sequence is TGCAGCGTTGAAGATGGCCTCAGAGGCCGGGAGCTGTTTTTT. As protein: CSVEDGLRGRELFF.

The chain combines TRBV6-2 or TRBV6-3 with TRBJ1-5; D may be TRBD1 (5 bases). Germline lookup yields CDR1 MNHEY and CDR2 SVGEGT. The V end was cut by 0 bases, the J end by 0 bases, with 18 bases between. This CDR3 spans 19 amino acids. The CDR3 DNA reads as TGTGCCAGCAGTTACTCGAATTCGGGACTCATATATAGCAATCAGCCCCAGCATTTT. It is translated as CASSYSNSGLIYSNQPQHF.

The chain joins TRBV2 to TRBJ2-7; D is unresolved. The CDR3 totals 14 residues. Per the germline V gene, CDR1 is SNHLY and CDR2 is FYNNEI. Trimming took 6 bases from V and 0 from J, leaving 12 bases between them. CDR3 in amino acids: CASRKIINSYEQYF. CDR3 in DNA: TGTGCCAGCAGAAAAATCATCAACTCCTACGAGCAGTACTTC.

The chain uses TRBV28 and TRBJ2-5, with D perhaps matching TRBD1 (5 bases). The V gene's germline CDR1 is MDHEN and CDR2 SYDVKM. The CDR3 runs 14 residues. V was trimmed by 7 bases and J by 5 bases, leaving 17 bases between them. This CDR3 reads CASIAPKGSETQYF. In DNA, the CDR3 is TGTGCCAGCATTGCCCCGAAGGGGTCGGAGACCCAGTACTTC.

The V gene is TRBV10-2, the J gene TRBJ1-2, with D tentatively TRBD1 (5 bases). From germline, CDR1 is WSHSY and CDR2 SAAADI. This CDR3 is built from 13 residues. Deletions cut 6 bases from V and 3 bases from J, with 11 bases between. The CDR3 protein is CASSEGVDYGYTF. The CDR3 DNA follows: TGCGCCAGCAGCGAAGGGGTAGACTATGGCTACACCTTC.

For this clone: The sample contains more than one DNA sequence encoding this CDR3. This chain connects TRBV6-5 to TRBJ1-1; D is uncertain. Trimming shortened V by 3 bases and J by 1 base, and 6 bases separated the two germline ends. The germline V gene encodes CDR1 MNHEY and CDR2 SVGAGI. The CDR3 contains 13 residues. CDR3 nucleotides: TGTGCCAGCAGTTATGCAGGGAACACTGAAGCTTTCTTT. Translating it yields CASSYAGNTEAFF.

The chain joins TRBV5-4 to TRBJ1-1, with D possibly being TRBD1 (6 bases). The germline CDR1 and CDR2 sequences are SGHNT and YYREEE (reference sequence). The CDR3 runs to 14 residues. The V end was cut by 3 bases, the J end by 0 bases, with 9 bases between. This CDR3 is CASSSGQMNTEAFF. The CDR3 DNA is TGTGCCAGCAGCTCCGGACAGATGAACACTGAAGCTTTCTTT.

This chain connects TRBV6-6 to TRBJ2-7; perhaps TRBD1 as D (6 bases). Trimming took 6 bases from V and 0 from J, leaving 12 bases between them. CDR3 size: 14 residues. The germline CDR1 and CDR2 sequences are MNHNY and SVGAGI (reference sequence). CDR3 coding DNA: TGTGCCAGCAGGTCCGGACAGAACTCCTACGAGCAGTACTTC. Protein sequence: CASRSGQNSYEQYF.

The chain employs TRBV19 and TRBJ2-1; possibly TRBD1 for D (6 bases). This CDR3 has 15 residues. V was trimmed by 6 bases and J by 0 bases, leaving 12 bases between them. Germline lookup yields CDR1 LNHDA and CDR2 SQIVND (reference sequence). CDR3: CASSPGHLSYNEQFF. DNA for the CDR3: TGTGCCAGTAGCCCGGGACACCTCTCCTACAATGAGCAGTTCTTC.

The chain recombines TRBV28 with TRBJ1-4; 8 positions agree with TRBD1. The CDR3 spans 14 residues. The germline V gene has CDR1 MDHEN and CDR2 SYDVKM. V lost 7 bases to trimming and J lost 7 bases; unmatched junction nucleotides: 8. CDR3 sequence reads: CASTISDRVEKLFF. Written as DNA, the CDR3 is TGTGCCAGCACCATCTCGGACAGGGTTGAAAAACTGTTTTTT.

In its sample, this clone was seen once. The chain carries TRBV6-1 and TRBJ2-2; D unresolved. Germline V gene sequence: CDR1 MNHNS, CDR2 SASEGT. V dropped 2 bases and J dropped 5 bases, with 9 bases sitting between them. The CDR3 totals 14 residues. The CDR3 nucleotides read TGTGCCAGCAGTGAAACGAGGCTGACCGGGGAGCTGTTTTTT. Its protein product is CASSETRLTGELFF.

This chain uses TRBV18 with TRBJ2-5; TRBD2 agrees at 12 bases. CDR3 length: 16 residues. J gave up 2 bases and V 3 bases, and 4 bases lay outside the gene matches. Germline V lookup: CDR1 KGHSH, CDR2 LQKENI. The CDR3 DNA sequence: TGTGCCAGCTCACCGACTAGCGGGGGCCAGCAAGAGACCCAGTACTTC. Its protein product is CASSPTSGGQQETQYF.